This T cell receptor beta chain was observed in a study of blood T cell repertoires in COVID-19. Study summary: Nucleic acid was either cDNA or gDNA, and it came from T cells, B-cell-depleted T cells, or PBMCs.

CDR1 is SGDLS and CDR2 is YYNGEE in the germline V gene. The V end was cut by 0 bases, the J end by 6 bases, with 9 bases between. The CDR3 runs to 13 residues. Adults between about 18 and 89 years of age took part from some 25 US areas. What the recovered Cohort 3 donors had was two negative PCRs, clearance, or symptom resolution. Sequenced by immunoSEQ multiplex PCR; TCRdb stores in-frame clones only, minus some. The table has fewer than 350,000 clones, around 85% seen once; the top ten hold roughly 2.2%. Sequenced sample: PBMCs or T cells enriched from blood (not recorded which). The sequence was obtained from a man under 40 who had recovered from COVID-19. The chain joins TRBV9 to TRBJ1-2, with D maybe TRBD1 (6 bases). CDR3 sequence (DNA): TGTGCCAGCAGCGTAGGGTCAGGGGATGGCTACACCTTC. Its translation is CASSVGSGDGYTF.